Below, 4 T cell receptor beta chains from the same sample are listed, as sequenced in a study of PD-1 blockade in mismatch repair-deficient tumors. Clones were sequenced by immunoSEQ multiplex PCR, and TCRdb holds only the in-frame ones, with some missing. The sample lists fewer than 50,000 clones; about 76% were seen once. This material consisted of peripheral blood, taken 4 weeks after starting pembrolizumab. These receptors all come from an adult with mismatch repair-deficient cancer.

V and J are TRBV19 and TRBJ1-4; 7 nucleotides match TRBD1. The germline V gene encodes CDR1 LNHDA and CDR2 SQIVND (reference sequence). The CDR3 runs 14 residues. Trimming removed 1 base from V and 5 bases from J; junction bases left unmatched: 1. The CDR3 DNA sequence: TGTGCCAGTAGTATAGTGGACAGGAATGAAAAACTGTTTTTT. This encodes CASSIVDRNEKLFF.

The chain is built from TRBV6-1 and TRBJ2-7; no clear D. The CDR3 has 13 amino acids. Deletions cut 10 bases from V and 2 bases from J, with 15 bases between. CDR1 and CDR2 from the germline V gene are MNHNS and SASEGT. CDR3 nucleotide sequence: TGTGCCATCACCGGTCCCCCAACCTACGAGCAGTACTTC. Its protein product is CAITGPPTYEQYF.

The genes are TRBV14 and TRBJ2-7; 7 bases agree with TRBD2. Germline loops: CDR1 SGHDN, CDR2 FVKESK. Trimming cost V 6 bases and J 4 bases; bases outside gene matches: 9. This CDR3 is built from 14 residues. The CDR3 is CASSWTRRQYEQYF. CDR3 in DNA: TGTGCCAGCAGTTGGACTAGGCGACAATACGAGCAGTACTTC.

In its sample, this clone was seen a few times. Here the CDR3 reads CASNILDRGRSNQPQHF. CDR3 in DNA: TGTGCCAGCAACATCCTGGACAGGGGGCGAAGCAATCAGCCCCAGCATTTT. V is TRBV11-2 and J is TRBJ1-5; 11 bases map to TRBD1. V lost 7 bases, J lost 1 base, and 9 bases stayed unmatched. This CDR3 spans 17 amino acids. Germline CDR1 and CDR2: SGHAT and FQNNGV.